The clone carrying this T cell receptor (beta chain) was counted between two and nine times. TCRdb itself ran the RT-PCR reads through MiXCR, one entry per CDR3 protein. The sample lists about 700,000 distinct CDR3 sequences; 11% to 15% were seen once. The V gene's germline CDR1 is ENHRY and CDR2 SYGVKD. V was shortened by 3 bases and J by 3 bases, with 15 bases between the two germline ends. The CDR3 covers 15 residues. The TCR was taken from a female donor in good health, serving as a healthy control. Material for sequencing was memory CD4+ T cells from blood. The V call is TRBV10-3, the J call TRBJ2-7; possible D gene TRBD2, 6 bases. The CDR3 reads CAISDWGVEGYEQYF. The DNA for the CDR3 is TGTGCCATCAGTGACTGGGGGGTAGAGGGCTACGAGCAGTACTTC.